The rows below give T cell receptor beta chains drawn from one sample of a study of T cells in tuberculosis. Generated by immunoSEQ multiplex PCR, the TCRdb table keeps only in-frame clones and is missing some. The sample shows some 30,000 clones, 70% to 90% of them seen only once. This specimen was PBMCs, taken at tuberculosis diagnosis. The source of these receptors is an adult with tuberculosis. Both conserved end residues are part of each CDR3. The D gene is left open where the match is weak. The size entry is marked missing in some rows and otherwise reads once, few, many or a size class.

-	TRBV27	-	TRBJ1-1	CASSLRGAALNTEAFF	TGTGCCAGCAGTCTCCGGGGGGCCGCCTTGAACACTGAAGCTTTCTTT
-	TRBV6-1	-	TRBJ1-1	CASMKTENTEAFF	TGTGCCAGCATGAAGACAGAAAATACTGAAGCTTTCTTT
few	TRBV29-1	-	TRBJ2-7	CSVVFQGYEQYF	TGCAGCGTTGTATTCCAGGGGTACGAGCAGTACTTC
-	TRBV5-1	TRBD1	TRBJ1-1	CASSRQGASYTEAFF	TGCGCCAGCAGCCGTCAGGGGGCATCGTACACTGAAGCTTTCTTT
-	TRBV11-2	TRBD1	TRBJ2-3	CASSGTLTGGRGTQYF	TGTGCCAGCAGCGGGACCCTGACAGGGGGAAGGGGTACGCAGTATTTT
-	TRBV15	-	TRBJ2-5	CATSRVGSEGETQYF	TGTGCCACCAGCAGAGTGGGGAGCGAAGGGGAGACCCAGTACTTC
-	TRBV28	TRBD1	TRBJ1-4	CASSFPDREKLFF	TGTGCCAGCAGTTTCCCGGACAGGGAAAAACTGTTTTTT
once	TRBV18	-	TRBJ2-2	CASSPPVRTNTGELFF	TGTGCCAGCTCACCACCGGTCAGAACGAACACCGGGGAGCTGTTTTTT
-	TRBV12-2	-	TRBJ1-2	CASLLYGYTF	TGTGCAAGTCTCCTCTATGGCTACACCTTC
-	TRBV27	-	TRBJ1-2	CASCPVGSYGYTF	TGTGCCAGCTGCCCCGTTGGGAGCTATGGCTACACCTTC
-	TRBV6-5	-	TRBJ2-1	CASGGGGEQFF	TGTGCCAGCGGGGGAGGAGGCGAGCAGTTCTTC
few	TRBV19	-	TRBJ1-5	CASSIVSGGNQPQHF	TGTGCCAGTAGTATAGTGTCAGGGGGCAATCAGCCCCAGCATTTT
-	TRBV7-2	TRBD1	TRBJ2-7	CASSPRTGSSYEQYF	TGTGCCAGCAGCCCCCGGACAGGGAGCTCCTACGAGCAGTACTTC
-	TRBV27	-	TRBJ1-1	CASSTVMNTEAFF	TGTGCCAGCAGTACGGTTATGAACACTGAAGCTTTCTTT
-	TRBV7-2	-	TRBJ2-7	CASSLREIYEQYF	TGTGCCAGCAGCTTGAGGGAAATCTACGAGCAGTACTTC
-	TRBV7-2	TRBD2	TRBJ2-5	CASSRHRLAGAETQYF	TGTGCCAGCAGCCGCCATAGGCTAGCGGGAGCCGAGACCCAGTACTTC
-	TRBV11-3	-	TRBJ2-5	CASSHMSSETQYF	TGTGCCAGCAGCCACATGTCATCGGAGACCCAGTACTTC
-	TRBV28	-	TRBJ2-7	CASSSRTPPEQYF	TGTGCCAGCAGTTCCCGGACACCCCCGGAGCAGTACTTC
-	TRBV4-1	-	TRBJ2-3	CASSPRQELGADTQYF	TGCGCCAGCAGCCCGCGACAGGAGTTAGGCGCAGATACGCAGTATTTT
-	TRBV19	-	TRBJ2-6	CASSAGGANVLTF	TGTGCCAGTAGTGCGGGAGGGGCCAACGTCCTGACTTTC
-	TRBV4-3	-	TRBJ2-3	CASSRGTIGDTQYF	TGCGCCAGCAGCCGTGGGACAATTGGAGATACGCAGTATTTT
-	TRBV15	TRBD1	TRBJ2-5	CATSSRTGGGETQYF	TGTGCCACCAGCAGTCGGACAGGGGGTGGGGAGACCCAGTACTTC
-	TRBV5-1	-	TRBJ1-6	CASSFDSLNSPLHF	TGCGCCAGCAGCTTCGACAGCCTAAATTCACCCCTCCACTTT
once	TRBV28	TRBD1	TRBJ2-2	CASSSQGISTGELFF	TGTGCCAGCAGTTCACAGGGGATTTCCACCGGGGAGCTGTTTTTT
-	TRBV13	TRBD1	TRBJ1-1	CASSWDRNTEAFF	TGTGCCAGCAGCTGGGACAGGAACACTGAAGCTTTCTTT
-	TRBV4-3	-	TRBJ2-6	CASSQEGSSGANVLTF	TGCGCCAGCAGCCAGGAAGGGAGCTCTGGGGCCAACGTCCTGACTTTC
-	TRBV4-3	-	TRBJ2-1	CASSQGYRRSTLNEQFF	TGCGCCAGCAGCCAAGGGTATAGGCGGTCCACCCTAAATGAGCAGTTCTTC
-	TRBV19	-	TRBJ2-4	CASSIGRVISGRAKNIQYF	TGTGCCAGTAGTATCGGGCGGGTAATATCCGGGCGAGCCAAAAACATTCAGTACTTC
-	TRBV19	-	TRBJ1-1	CAIQVTEAFF	TGTGCCATACAGGTGACTGAAGCTTTCTTT
-	TRBV9	-	TRBJ2-7	CASSVGGLGEQYF	TGTGCCAGCAGCGTGGGGGGGCTCGGCGAGCAGTACTTC